The rows below give T cell receptor beta chains drawn from one sample of a study of radiotherapy plus CTLA-4 blockade in lung cancer. Here immunoSEQ multiplex PCR was the method, and the copy in TCRdb shows in-frame clones only, minus some. The profile covers 100,000 or so clones, with approximately 78% appearing a single time and about 25% taken by the ten largest. Sample: peripheral blood, taken from a patient treated with radiotherapy plus ipilimumab. Source of these receptors: a human donor with non-small cell lung cancer that progressed on radiotherapy plus ipilimumab. The conserved cysteine and the conserved F or W are not part of the CDR3 here.

J	V	CDR3
TRBJ1-6	TRBV5-1	ASSLIRGEDSPLH
TRBJ1-1	TRBV27	ASSRGAGVFEAF
TRBJ2-5	TRBV5-4	ASSLFSGRETQY
TRBJ1-1	TRBV29-1	SVIVRGTEAF
TRBJ1-1	TRBV2	ASSINENTEAF
TRBJ1-2	TRBV5-4	ASSFYRTGDYGYT
TRBJ1-5	TRBV28	ASSLPDRQNDQPQH
TRBJ2-2	TRBV10-1	ASSGTSGSRTGELF
TRBJ2-6	TRBV5-4	ASSLAGPGANVLT
TRBJ2-1	TRBV11-2	ASSLVGADNEQF
TRBJ2-1	TRBV27	ASSFRVSIAADRNEQF
TRBJ2-1	TRBV6-5	ASSPSLGAHNEQF
TRBJ2-7	TRBV5-4	ASSSRRDSGRDEQY
TRBJ1-5	TRBV2	ASSRGGGSNQPQH